This T cell receptor beta chain emerged from a study of Graves' ophthalmopathy and Graves' hyperthyroidism. This clonotype was seen many times. Ineligible for inclusion were patients with other autoimmune diseases, uncontrolled infections, pregnancy or lactation. From RNA, the CDR3 regions of TCR beta chains were amplified and sequenced. The library came from an HTBI-primed first-round RT-PCR and a second-round multiplex PCR. MiXCR, run by TCRdb on the multiplex PCR reads, gives a single entry per CDR3 protein. The table shows 660,000 or so distinct CDR3 sequences, with about 40% occurring only once. This CDR3 region has 12 residues. The V gene's germline CDR1 is MNHNY and CDR2 SVGAGI (reference sequence). Between the trimmed V and J ends, which lost 7 bases and 5 bases, there was a span of 9 bases.

Input material: peripheral blood. The V and J genes are TRBV6-6 and TRBJ1-5; no definite D call. The sequence was obtained from an adult man with Graves' ophthalmopathy. The DNA of the CDR3 is TGTGCCAGCACTCGGGGAGATCAGCCCCAGCATTTT. This codes for CASTRGDQPQHF.